The sequence of this T cell receptor (beta chain) was determined in a study of blood T cell repertoires in COVID-19. Study context: Some COVID-19 samples were acute and others convalescent; all came from the United States, Italy and Spain. Sample material is recorded as cDNA or gDNA derived from T cells, B-cell-depleted T cells, or PBMCs.

This clone was counted only a few times. The CDR3 loop spans 14 amino acids. With 3 bases removed from V and 7 bases from J, the gap between germline ends came to 13 bases. Per germline, CDR1 LGHNA and CDR2 YNFKEQ. Original analysis: Reference gene primers were amplified, and this amplification served to estimate nucleated cell counts. The protocol was immunoSEQ multiplex PCR, while the TCRdb copy is restricted to in-frame clones and leaves out a portion. V and J calls and clone size come straight from that table; D and trimming were deduced from the DNA. Among under 300,000 clones listed, approximately 80% were seen once.

The sequence came from a woman aged 80 or over with acute or convalescent COVID-19. This sequence joins TRBV4-2 and TRBJ1-5, with D unclear. Specimen: peripheral blood. The CDR3 spells CASSHQAGEQPQHF. DNA for the CDR3: TGTGCCAGCAGCCATCAAGCTGGGGAGCAGCCCCAGCATTTT.